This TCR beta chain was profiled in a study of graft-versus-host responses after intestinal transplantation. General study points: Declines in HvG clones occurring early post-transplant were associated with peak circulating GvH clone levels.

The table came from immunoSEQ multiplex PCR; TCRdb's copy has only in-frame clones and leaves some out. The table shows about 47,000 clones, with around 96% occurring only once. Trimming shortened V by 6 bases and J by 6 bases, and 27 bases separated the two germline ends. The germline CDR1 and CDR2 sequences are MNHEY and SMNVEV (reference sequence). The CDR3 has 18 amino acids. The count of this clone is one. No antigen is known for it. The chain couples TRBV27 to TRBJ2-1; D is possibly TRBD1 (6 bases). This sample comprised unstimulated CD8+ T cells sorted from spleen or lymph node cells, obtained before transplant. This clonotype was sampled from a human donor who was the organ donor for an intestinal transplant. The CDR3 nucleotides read TGTGCCAGCAGCCTACTTAACTCAGGGGTAAGGAATCCCAATGAGCAGTTCTTC. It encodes CASSLLNSGVRNPNEQFF.